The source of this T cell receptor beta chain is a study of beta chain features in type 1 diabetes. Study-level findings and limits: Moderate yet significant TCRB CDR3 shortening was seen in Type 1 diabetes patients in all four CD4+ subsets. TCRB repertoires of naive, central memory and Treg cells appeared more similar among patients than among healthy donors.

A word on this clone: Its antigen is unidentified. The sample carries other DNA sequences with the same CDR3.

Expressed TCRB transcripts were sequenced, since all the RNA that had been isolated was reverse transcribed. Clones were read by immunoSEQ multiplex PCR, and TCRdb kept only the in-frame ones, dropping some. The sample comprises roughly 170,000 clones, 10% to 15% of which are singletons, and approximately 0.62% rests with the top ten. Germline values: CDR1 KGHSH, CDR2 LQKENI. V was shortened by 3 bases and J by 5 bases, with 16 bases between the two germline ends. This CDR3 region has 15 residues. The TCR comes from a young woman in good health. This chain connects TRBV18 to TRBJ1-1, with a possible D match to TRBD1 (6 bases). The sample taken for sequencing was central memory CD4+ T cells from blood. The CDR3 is CASSPESGGRTEAFF. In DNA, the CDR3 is TGTGCCAGCTCACCGGAGAGCGGGGGCAGGACTGAAGCTTTCTTT.